A selection of T cell receptor beta chains follows, all from one sample in a study of T-cell memory formation after mild COVID-19. Via MiXCR, TCRdb re-called the 5' RACE reads, giving one row per CDR3 protein. The sample has about 240,000 distinct CDR3 sequences; approximately 9% are singletons. Specimen: PBMCs or a T cell subset sorted from them (not recorded which). The receptor set was obtained from a man aged 18 to 29 who had mild COVID-19 (a few samples of this study predate the infection). Cell type and time point are not known. Each CDR3 is given with its conserved first and last residue. D genes are given only for firm matches. Part of the rows lack a size; the others show once, few, many or a class for expanded clones.

j_gene	d_gene	v_gene	abundance	CDR3nt	CDR3aa
TRBJ2-5	NA	TRBV11-2	few	TGTGCCAGCAGACGGGGGACGGAAGAGACCCAGTACTTC	CASRRGTEETQYF
TRBJ2-7	TRBD2	TRBV12-3/TRBV12-4	NA	TGTGCCAGCAGTTTTACTGGGTCTAGCGGGGCCGCTGGTCTCCGGCAGTACTTC	CASSFTGSSGAAGLRQYF
TRBJ1-1	NA	TRBV7-9	few	TGTGCCAGCAGCTTTAGCTCTTTCGGTGAAGCTTTCTTT	CASSFSSFGEAFF
TRBJ2-7	TRBD1	TRBV6-6	few	TGTGCCAGCAGTTGGGGACAGGACTCCTACGAGCAGTACTTC	CASSWGQDSYEQYF
TRBJ1-6	NA	TRBV2	few	TGTGCCAGCAGCCACTTCTTAGACAGAAACCCCTATAATTCACCCCTCCACTTT	CASSHFLDRNPYNSPLHF
TRBJ1-6	TRBD1	TRBV5-1	many	TGCGCCAGCAGCTTGTCGCCGGGACAGGAGACTTCACCCCTCCACTTT	CASSLSPGQETSPLHF
TRBJ2-3	NA	TRBV7-3	NA	TGTGCCAGCAGCTGGCAGTACCCAGATACGCAGTATTTT	CASSWQYPDTQYF
TRBJ2-1	NA	TRBV5-6	NA	TGTGCCAGCAGCGGGGACGCAAACAATGAGCAGTTCTTC	CASSGDANNEQFF
TRBJ2-5	NA	TRBV9	many	TGTGCCAGCAGCGTAGCTACCCTTCAAGAGACCCAGTACTTC	CASSVATLQETQYF
TRBJ2-3	TRBD2	TRBV7-2	many	TGTGCCAGCAGGCCCGTCCTAGCGGGGGGGTGGGATACGCAGTATTTT	CASRPVLAGGWDTQYF
TRBJ2-5	NA	TRBV12-3/TRBV12-4	NA	TGTGCCAGCAGCCTGGGTAAATTTGGAGGTAGTCAAGAGACCCAGTACTTC	CASSLGKFGGSQETQYF
TRBJ2-3	NA	TRBV19	few	TGTGCCAGTAGTATAATGCCAGGGCGGTCGGATACGCAGTATTTT	CASSIMPGRSDTQYF
TRBJ2-7	TRBD2	TRBV12-3/TRBV12-4	few	TGTGCCAGCAGTTCTACACTAGCGGGACCGAGCTACGAGCAGTACTTC	CASSSTLAGPSYEQYF
TRBJ2-2	TRBD1	TRBV7-2	few	TGTGCCAGCAGCTTATTCTTACAGGGGTCCGGCGGGGAGCTGTTTTTT	CASSLFLQGSGGELFF
TRBJ2-3	NA	TRBV12-3/TRBV12-4	NA	TGTGCCAGCACCTTGGGGGGGCCCCGCACAGATACGCAGTATTTT	CASTLGGPRTDTQYF
TRBJ2-7	NA	TRBV9	few	TGTGCCAGCAGCGTAGGGGCGGTCTCCTACGAGCAGTACTTC	CASSVGAVSYEQYF
TRBJ2-3	NA	TRBV5-1	NA	TGCGCCAGCAGCCTTCCAGGGGGACTTTTGGATACGCAGTATTTT	CASSLPGGLLDTQYF
TRBJ2-7	NA	TRBV5-1	few	TGCGCCAGCAGCTTGGGGGGCCTATACGAGCAGTACTTC	CASSLGGLYEQYF
TRBJ2-1	NA	TRBV7-2	many	TGTGCCAGCAGCTTAGAACTGGGCCCGCACAATGAGCAGTTCTTC	CASSLELGPHNEQFF
TRBJ2-3	NA	TRBV7-2	few	TGTGCCAGCAGCCCAAAAATGGGGACGGGTGGAGATACGCAGTATTTT	CASSPKMGTGGDTQYF
TRBJ1-5	TRBD1	TRBV12-3/TRBV12-4	NA	TGTGCCAGCAGTTTCCAGGGGGGCGAGCAGCCCCAGCATTTT	CASSFQGGEQPQHF
TRBJ2-2	TRBD2	TRBV11-2	few	TGTGCCAGCGGCAATAGCGCGGGGGTCGGGGAGCTGTTTTTT	CASGNSAGVGELFF
TRBJ2-1	NA	TRBV5-6	NA	TGTGCCAGCAGCTTGAGAAGAACCGAGCAGTTCTTC	CASSLRRTEQFF
TRBJ1-1	TRBD1	TRBV9	NA	TGTGCCAGCAGCGTAGGAAGGGACAGATACAAGAACACTGAAGCTTTCTTT	CASSVGRDRYKNTEAFF